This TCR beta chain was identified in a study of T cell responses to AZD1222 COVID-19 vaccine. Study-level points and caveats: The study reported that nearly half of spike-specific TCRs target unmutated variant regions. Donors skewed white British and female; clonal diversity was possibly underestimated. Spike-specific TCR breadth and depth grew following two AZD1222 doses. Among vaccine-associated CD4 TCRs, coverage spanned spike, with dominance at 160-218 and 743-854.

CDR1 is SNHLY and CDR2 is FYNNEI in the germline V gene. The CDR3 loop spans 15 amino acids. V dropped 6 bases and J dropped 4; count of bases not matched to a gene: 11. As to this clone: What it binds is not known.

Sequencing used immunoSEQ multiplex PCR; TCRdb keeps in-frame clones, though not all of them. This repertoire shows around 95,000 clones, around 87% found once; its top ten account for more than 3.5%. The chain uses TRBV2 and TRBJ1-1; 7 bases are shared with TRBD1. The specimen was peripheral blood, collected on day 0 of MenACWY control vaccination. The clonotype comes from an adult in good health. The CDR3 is CASRPPVGDSTEAFF. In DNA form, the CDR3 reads TGTGCCAGCAGGCCACCGGTAGGGGACAGCACTGAAGCTTTCTTT.